Sequencing of this TCR beta chain was carried out in a study of blood T cell repertoires in COVID-19. Across the whole study: Acute and convalescent COVID-19 specimens originated in the United States, Italy and Spain.

Trimming cost V 2 bases and J 4 bases, with 8 bases left between them. Germline V lookup: CDR1 MNHNY, CDR2 SVGAGI (reference sequence). The CDR3 length is 13 residues. Generated by immunoSEQ multiplex PCR, the TCRdb table keeps only in-frame clones and is missing some. This table holds around 300,000 clones, roughly 90% found once. The V call is TRBV6-6, the J call TRBJ1-2; possibly TRBD1 for D (5 bases). The sample comprised PBMCs or T cells enriched from blood (not recorded which). The TCR originated in a woman aged 30 to 39 who had recovered from COVID-19. CDR3 nucleotides: TGTGCCAGCAGTTACCCCGACAGCTATGGCTACACCTTC. Translation gives CASSYPDSYGYTF.